This TCR beta chain appears in the sequencing data of a study of control samples from healthy donors and cancer patients. The protocol was immunoSEQ multiplex PCR, while the TCRdb copy is restricted to in-frame clones and leaves out a portion. The sample holds 90,000 or so clones, about 89% seen once. V lost 6 bases, J lost 6 bases, and 16 bases lay in between. Germline CDR1 SGHRS, CDR2 YFSETQ. The CDR3 loop spans 15 amino acids. V is TRBV5-1 and J is TRBJ1-6; a weak D match, TRBD1 (6 bases). What was sequenced was PBMCs. This clonotype was obtained from a woman aged 45-59 years with colorectal cancer. For the CDR3, the DNA is TGCGCCAGCACACTGTCCCAGGGGTTTAATTCACCCCTCCACTTT. Translating gives CASTLSQGFNSPLHF. Full variable domain (missing parts from reference TRBV5-1 and TRBJ1-6): KAGVTQTPRYLIKTRGQQVTLSCSPISGHRSVSWYQQTPGQGLQFLFEYFSETQRNKGNFPGRFSGRQFSNSRSEMNVSTLELGDSALYLCASTLSQGFNSPLHFGNGTRLTVT.